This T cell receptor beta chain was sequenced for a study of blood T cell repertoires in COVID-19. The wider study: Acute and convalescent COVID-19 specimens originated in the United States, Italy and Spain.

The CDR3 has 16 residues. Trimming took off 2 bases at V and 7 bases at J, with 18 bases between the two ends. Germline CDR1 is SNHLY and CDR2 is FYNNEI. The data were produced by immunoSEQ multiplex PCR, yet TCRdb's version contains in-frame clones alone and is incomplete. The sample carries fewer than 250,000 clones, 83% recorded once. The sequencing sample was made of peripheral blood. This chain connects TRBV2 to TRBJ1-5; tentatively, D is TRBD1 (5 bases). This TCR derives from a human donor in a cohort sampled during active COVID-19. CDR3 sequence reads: CASSEWFRGGKQPQHF. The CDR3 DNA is TGTGCCAGCAGTGAATGGTTTCGGGGGGGAAAACAGCCCCAGCATTTT.